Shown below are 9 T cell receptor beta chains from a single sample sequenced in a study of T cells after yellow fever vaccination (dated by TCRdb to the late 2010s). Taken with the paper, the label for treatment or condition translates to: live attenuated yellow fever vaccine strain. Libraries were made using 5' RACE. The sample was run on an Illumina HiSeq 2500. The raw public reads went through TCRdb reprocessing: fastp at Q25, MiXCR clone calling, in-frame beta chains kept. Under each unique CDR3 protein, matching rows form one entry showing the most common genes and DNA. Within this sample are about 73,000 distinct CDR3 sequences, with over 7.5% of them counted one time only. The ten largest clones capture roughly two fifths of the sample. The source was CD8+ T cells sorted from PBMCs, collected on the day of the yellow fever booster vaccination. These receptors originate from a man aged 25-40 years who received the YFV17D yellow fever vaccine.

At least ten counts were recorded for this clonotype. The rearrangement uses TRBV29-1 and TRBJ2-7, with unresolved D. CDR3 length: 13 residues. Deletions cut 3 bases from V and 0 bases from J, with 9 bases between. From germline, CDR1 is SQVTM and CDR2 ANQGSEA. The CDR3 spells CSVDLPGSYEQYF. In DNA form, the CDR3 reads TGCAGCGTTGATCTTCCTGGCTCCTACGAGCAGTACTTC.

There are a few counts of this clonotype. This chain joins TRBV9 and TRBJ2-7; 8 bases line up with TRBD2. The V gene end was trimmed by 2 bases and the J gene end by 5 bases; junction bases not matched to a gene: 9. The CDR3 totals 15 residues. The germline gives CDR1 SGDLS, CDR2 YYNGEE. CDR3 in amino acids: CASSVSGGPLHEQYF. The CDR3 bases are TGTGCCAGCAGCGTCTCGGGAGGGCCACTCCACGAGCAGTACTTC.

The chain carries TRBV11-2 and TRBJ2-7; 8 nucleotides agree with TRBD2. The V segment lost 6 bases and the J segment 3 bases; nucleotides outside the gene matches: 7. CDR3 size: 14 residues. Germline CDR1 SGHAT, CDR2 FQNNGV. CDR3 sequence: CASRYESGGYEQYF. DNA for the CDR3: TGTGCCAGCAGGTACGAAAGCGGGGGCTACGAGCAGTACTTC.

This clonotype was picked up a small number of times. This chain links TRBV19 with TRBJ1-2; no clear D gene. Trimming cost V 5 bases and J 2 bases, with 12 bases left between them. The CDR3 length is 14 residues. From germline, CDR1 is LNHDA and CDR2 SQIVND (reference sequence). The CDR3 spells CASSYFSGNYGYTF. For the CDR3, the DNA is TGTGCCAGTAGTTACTTTTCTGGGAACTATGGCTACACCTTC.

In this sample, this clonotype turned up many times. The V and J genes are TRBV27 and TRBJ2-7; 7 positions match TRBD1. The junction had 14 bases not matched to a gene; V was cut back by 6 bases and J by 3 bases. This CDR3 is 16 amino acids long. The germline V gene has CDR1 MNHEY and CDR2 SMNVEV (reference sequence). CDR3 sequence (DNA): TGTGCCAGCAGAACAGAGAATGTGAGGACAGGCTACGAGCAGTACTTC. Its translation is CASRTENVRTGYEQYF.

The CDR3 sequence is CASSLLETSVYNEQFF. CDR3 DNA: TGTGCCAGCAGCTTGTTAGAGACTAGCGTTTACAATGAGCAGTTCTTC. The chain joins TRBV5-5 to TRBJ2-1, with 8 nucleotides matching TRBD2. The germline gives CDR1 SGHKS, CDR2 YYEKEE (reference sequence). V lost 1 base to trimming and J lost 4 bases; unmatched junction nucleotides: 7. This CDR3 comprises 16 residues.

The CDR3 bases are TGTGCCAGCAGCGTCTACAGGGGTGATGAGCAGTACTTC. Translation gives CASSVYRGDEQYF. The genes are TRBV14 and TRBJ2-7, with 7 nucleotides matching TRBD1. Germline-derived CDR1 and CDR2 are SGHDN and FVKESK. The CDR3 runs 13 residues. Unmatched junction bases numbered 8, after V lost 5 bases and J lost 7 bases.

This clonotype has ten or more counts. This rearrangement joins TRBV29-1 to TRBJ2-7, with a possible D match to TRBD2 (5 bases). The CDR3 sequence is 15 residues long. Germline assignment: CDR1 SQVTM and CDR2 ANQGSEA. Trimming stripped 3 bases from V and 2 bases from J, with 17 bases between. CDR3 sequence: CSVEVAGRTTYEQYF. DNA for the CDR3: TGCAGCGTTGAGGTGGCGGGCAGAACCACCTACGAGCAGTACTTC.

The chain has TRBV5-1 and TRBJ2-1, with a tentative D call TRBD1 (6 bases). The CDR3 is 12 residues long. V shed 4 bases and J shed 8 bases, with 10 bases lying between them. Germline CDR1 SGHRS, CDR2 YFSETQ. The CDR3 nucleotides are TGCGCCAGCAGCCTGGGGGCGGATGAGCAGTTCTTC. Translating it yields CASSLGADEQFF.